This T cell receptor (beta chain) was obtained from a study of blood T cell repertoires in COVID-19. In the study overall: Sites in the United States, Italy and Spain provided acute and convalescent COVID-19 samples.

Profiling relied on immunoSEQ multiplex PCR, and the TCRdb table lists in-frame clones only, not all of them. The repertoire holds more than 40,000 clones, over 80% seen once, with around 15% in the top ten. From germline, CDR1 is SGHNT and CDR2 YYREEE (reference sequence). CDR3 size: 16 residues. Trimming at V came to 4 bases and at J to 1 base, leaving 4 bases not matched to a gene. The rearrangement links TRBV5-4 to TRBJ2-2, with 10 nucleotides matching TRBD2. The clonotype originates from a human donor in a cohort sampled during active COVID-19. Sequenced: peripheral blood. CDR3 nucleotide sequence: TGTGCCAGCAGCCTATTAGCGGGAGGGAACACCGGGGAGCTGTTTTTT. Protein product: CASSLLAGGNTGELFF.